This T cell receptor (beta chain) is from a study of blood T cells in healthy people across ages. Study as a whole: Template switching captured about one barcoded beta molecule per two T cells.

PCR was performed a second time for roughly 6 to 12 cycles using a sample-barcoded 5' primer and a J-beta primer mix. TCRdb redid the calling of the 5' RACE reads with MiXCR, one entry per CDR3 protein. This sample has hundreds of thousands of distinct CDR3 sequences, with 29% found just once. Trimming cost V 2 bases and J 2 bases; bases outside gene matches: 15. CDR1 is LGHNA, CDR2 YSLEER, per germline. The CDR3 covers 19 residues. Every participating donor contributed roughly 9.6 milliliters of peripheral blood through a draw. Isolated PBMCs totaled at least 6 million in each sample. Per sample, at least 5.5 micrograms of total RNA were extracted. This clonotype turned up a few times.

Sequences were obtained from blood. The rearrangement joins TRBV4-3 to TRBJ1-5; 7 bases are shared with TRBD1. The sequence was obtained from a woman at least 80 years old in good health. CDR3 DNA: TGCGCCAGCAGCCAATATCCCCACAGGGGCGCGGGCGGCAATCAGCCCCAGCATTTT. Translation gives CASSQYPHRGAGGNQPQHF.